This T cell receptor (beta chain) was profiled in a study of early T cells in non-severe SARS-CoV-2 infection. Study information: RNA in bulk from unsorted whole blood was sequenced, and chains were unpaired.

TCRdb re-called the 5' RACE reads with MiXCR, one entry per CDR3 protein. The sample shows roughly 90,000 distinct CDR3 sequences, 13% to 15% of them seen only once. Study findings and constraints: Matching results from VDJdb favored anti-spike CD8 responses, leaving private and CD4 specificities undetected.

Comment on this clonotype: Its specificity is not known.

Input material: whole blood. This clonotype was obtained from an adult who was a healthcare worker with PCR-confirmed SARS-CoV-2 infection or an uninfected control (not recorded which).

The chain's CDR3 is CSVKGTGTGNTIYF. In DNA, the CDR3 is TGCAGCGTCAAAGGGACAGGGACTGGAAACACCATATATTTT. The V gene is TRBV29-1, the J gene TRBJ1-3; 9 bases line up with TRBD1. V lost 6 bases and J lost 2; bases outside the gene matches: 5. Germline CDR1 and CDR2: SQVTM and ANQGSEA. The CDR3 is made up of 14 amino acids. The full variable domain, with the rest looked up from reference TRBV29-1 and TRBJ1-3, is SAVISQKPSRDICQRGTSLTIQCQVDSQVTMMFWYRQQPGQSLTLIATANQGSEATYESGFVIDKFPISRPNLTFSTLTVSNMSPEDSSIYLCSVKGTGTGNTIYFGEGSWLTVV.